This T cell receptor beta chain was sequenced in a study of Tregs in tolerant kidney transplant recipients. Overall study results and limits: Biological reproducibility was not directly addressed in this study. Donor-specific Treg expansion exceeded global Treg expansion in tolerant patients, suggesting antigen drive. Nucleotide sequences could not be compared across some patients' samples due to primer changes.

Profiled with immunoSEQ multiplex PCR; TCRdb holds only in-frame clones, not every one. This sample has about 77,000 clones, with 95% to 98% found just once. With regard to this clone: Its antigen is undetermined.

CDR3 size: 13 residues. Germline V gene lookup returns CDR1 SGDLS and CDR2 YYNGEE. Trimming took 7 bases from V and 1 from J, leaving 11 bases between them. J is TRBJ2-5 and V is TRBV9, with D unresolved. Sequencing used CD4+ T cells from blood, obtained before the transplant. The receptor was derived from a human donor who received a combined kidney and bone marrow transplant. For the CDR3, the DNA is TGTGCCAGCGGAGCTTCCCCCCAAGAGACCCAGTACTTC. Translated, it gives CASGASPQETQYF.